Listed below are T cell receptor beta chains from one sample, sequenced in a study of T cell responses to AZD1222 COVID-19 vaccine. The data were produced by immunoSEQ multiplex PCR, yet TCRdb's version contains in-frame clones alone and is incomplete. Of around 200,000 clones listed, around 93% were seen once; the top ten hold about 1%. This material consisted of peripheral blood, taken 28 days after the second dose of the MenACWY control vaccine. The receptors were gathered from an adult who received the MenACWY meningococcal vaccine as a control. CDR3s include the opening cysteine and the closing phenylalanine or tryptophan. The order of the fields is D gene, J gene, clone size, V gene, CDR3 protein, CDR3 DNA. D genes are given only for firm matches. Expanded clones get a size class; other rows say once, few or many, or leave the size out.

TRBD2 | TRBJ2-2 | . | TRBV7-9 | CAISKTSGGSTGELFF | TGTGCCATCTCGAAGACTAGCGGGGGAAGTACCGGGGAGCTGTTTTTT
. | TRBJ2-1 | . | TRBV3-1/TRBV3-2 | CASSRLGSSYNEQFF | TGTGCCAGCAGCCGCCTGGGTAGCTCCTACAATGAGCAGTTCTTC
. | TRBJ2-3 | . | TRBV3-1/TRBV3-2 | CASSRILARTDTQYF | TGTGCCAGCAGCCGCATTTTAGCCCGCACAGATACGCAGTATTTT
TRBD1 | TRBJ2-7 | . | TRBV18 | CASSPGTGVTYEQYF | TGTGCCAGCTCACCGGGGACAGGGGTCACCTACGAGCAGTACTTC
. | TRBJ2-3 | . | TRBV24-1 | CATSDTREKGSTDTQYF | TGTGCCACCAGTGATACCAGGGAGAAGGGTAGCACAGATACGCAGTATTTT
. | TRBJ2-3 | . | TRBV2 | CASNGGMTDTQYF | TGTGCCAGCAACGGCGGGATGACAGATACGCAGTATTTT
TRBD1 | TRBJ1-1 | . | TRBV6-5 | CASSLTGANTEAFF | TGTGCCAGCAGTCTCACAGGGGCCAACACTGAAGCTTTCTTT
. | TRBJ2-2 | . | TRBV12-3/TRBV12-4 | CASSRAGPGELFF | TGTGCCAGCAGTCGGGCAGGGCCCGGGGAGCTGTTTTTT
. | TRBJ2-7 | . | TRBV2 | CASSQGPRVYEQYF | TGTGCCAGCAGCCAGGGGCCGCGCGTCTACGAGCAGTACTTC
. | TRBJ1-1 | once | TRBV5-5 | CASSLGQGWRNTEAFF | TGTGCCAGCAGCTTGGGTCAGGGGTGGCGGAACACTGAAGCTTTCTTT
TRBD2 | TRBJ2-5 | . | TRBV7-9 | CASSPAGVGETQYF | TGTGCCAGCAGCCCAGCGGGGGTGGGGGAGACCCAGTACTTC
TRBD1 | TRBJ1-1 | . | TRBV7-2 | CASSFSGTGEAFF | TGTGCCAGCAGCTTTTCCGGGACAGGTGAAGCTTTCTTT
. | TRBJ2-6 | . | TRBV30 | CAWRRAGANVLTF | TGTGCCTGGAGGAGGGCTGGGGCCAACGTCCTGACTTTC
. | TRBJ2-7 | . | TRBV18 | CASSPRTESSYEQYF | TGTGCCAGCTCACCTAGGACGGAAAGCTCCTACGAGCAGTACTTC
TRBD1 | TRBJ1-5 | . | TRBV5-5 | CASSWGTGGNQPQHF | TGTGCCAGCAGCTGGGGGACAGGGGGGAATCAGCCCCAGCATTTT
TRBD1 | TRBJ2-7 | . | TRBV5-1 | CASRVWTGYEQYF | TGCGCCAGCAGGGTTTGGACAGGCTACGAGCAGTACTTC
. | TRBJ1-1 | . | TRBV12-3/TRBV12-4 | CASSFAAYTEAFF | TGTGCCAGCAGTTTCGCGGCTTACACTGAAGCTTTCTTT
. | TRBJ1-1 | . | TRBV4-1 | CASSLLGGGEAFF | TGCGCCAGCAGCCTCCTGGGAGGGGGGGAAGCTTTCTTT
. | TRBJ2-7 | . | TRBV6-2/TRBV6-3 | CASSYRRLTEVDEQYF | TGTGCCAGCAGTTACAGGAGGCTCACAGAAGTAGACGAGCAGTACTTC
. | TRBJ2-2 | once | TRBV7-9 | CASSLAVTTGELFF | TGTGCCAGCAGCTTAGCCGTAACCACCGGGGAGCTGTTTTTT
. | TRBJ2-3 | once | TRBV11-2 | CASSLGPVPDTQYF | TGTGCCAGCAGCCTCGGACCAGTCCCAGATACGCAGTATTTT
. | TRBJ1-4 | once | TRBV6-2/TRBV6-3 | CASSFTGTTNEKLFF | TGTGCCAGCAGTTTCACGGGGACGACTAATGAAAAACTGTTTTTT
TRBD2 | TRBJ2-3 | . | TRBV7-9 | CASSSGASGATDTQYF | TGTGCCAGCAGCTCAGGGGCTAGCGGGGCGACAGATACGCAGTATTTT
. | TRBJ2-6 | . | TRBV9 | CASSVAGSPTGANVLTF | TGTGCCAGCAGCGTAGCGGGCTCCCCCACTGGGGCCAACGTCCTGACTTTC
. | TRBJ2-7 | . | TRBV4-1 | CASSQVEYGAPDEQYF | TGCGCCAGCAGCCAAGTGGAGTACGGAGCCCCAGACGAGCAGTACTTC
. | TRBJ2-7 | few | TRBV27 | CASSPRRISYEQYF | TGTGCCAGCAGTCCCCGACGGATCTCCTACGAGCAGTACTTC
. | TRBJ2-1 | . | TRBV10-2 | CASSAHRGGNEQFF | TGCGCCAGCAGTGCCCACAGGGGGGGCAATGAGCAGTTCTTC
TRBD2 | TRBJ2-7 | . | TRBV9 | CASSVGTSSGEQYF | TGTGCCAGCAGCGTAGGGACTAGCTCCGGCGAGCAGTACTTC
TRBD1 | TRBJ1-2 | . | TRBV19 | CASRRDSLNYGYTF | TGTGCCAGTAGGAGGGACAGTTTAAACTATGGCTACACCTTC